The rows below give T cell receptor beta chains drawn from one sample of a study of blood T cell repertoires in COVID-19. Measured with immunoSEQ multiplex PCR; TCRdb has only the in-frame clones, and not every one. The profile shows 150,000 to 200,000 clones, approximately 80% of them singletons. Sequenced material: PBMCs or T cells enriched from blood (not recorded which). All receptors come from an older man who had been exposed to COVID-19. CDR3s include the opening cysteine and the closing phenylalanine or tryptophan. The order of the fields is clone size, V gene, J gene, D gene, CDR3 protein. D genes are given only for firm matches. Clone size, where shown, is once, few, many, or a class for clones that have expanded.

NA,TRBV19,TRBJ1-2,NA,CASSIAIRGNYGYTF
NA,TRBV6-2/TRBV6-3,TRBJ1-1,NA,CASSLGTIGDVAFMNTEAFF
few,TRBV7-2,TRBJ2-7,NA,CASSYTTYEQYF
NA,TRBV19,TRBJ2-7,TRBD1,CASSIRTGANYEQYF
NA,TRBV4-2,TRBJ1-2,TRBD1,CASSQDGTGGNGYTF
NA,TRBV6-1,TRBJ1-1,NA,CASSERPRDKAFF
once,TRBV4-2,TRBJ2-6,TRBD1,CASSQRQGKDAGANVLTF
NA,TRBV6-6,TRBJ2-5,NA,CASSQGETQYF
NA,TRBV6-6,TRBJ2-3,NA,CASRPRGAASTDTQYF
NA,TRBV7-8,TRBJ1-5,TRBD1,CASSSTRWGQSQPQHF
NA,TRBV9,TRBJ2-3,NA,CASSVGEGVGTDTQYF
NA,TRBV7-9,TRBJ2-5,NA,CASSFPTGAETQYF
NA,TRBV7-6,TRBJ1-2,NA,CASSLGGGDVYGYTF
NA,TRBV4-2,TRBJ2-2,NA,CASSQYGSYTGELFF
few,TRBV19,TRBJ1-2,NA,CASSVEGRNYGYTF